This T cell receptor beta chain was identified in a study of T cells after yellow fever vaccination. The study's findings and limits: Repertoires sorted by FACS could include abundant clonotypes that are contaminants from the bulk population. Re-detected after boosting: most primary clones, more than 95% of CD4 and around 86% of CD8.

By 5'RACE template switching, TCR cDNA was produced, with a universal primer site and UMIs added in the process. Via MiXCR, TCRdb re-called the 5' RACE reads, giving one row per CDR3 protein. The sample lists about 340,000 distinct CDR3 sequences, around 13% occurring once. This clonotype has more than one count but fewer than ten. The antigen remains unidentified. Germline CDR1 reads SQVTM; CDR2 reads ANQGSEA. The CDR3 loop spans 14 amino acids. V was cut by 1 base and J by 1 base, with 10 bases left in between. The rearrangement joins TRBV29-1 to TRBJ2-5; D gene uncertain. This TCR was recovered from a young man who received the YFV17D yellow fever vaccine. Material: CD4+ T cells sorted from PBMCs, obtained 15 days after the yellow fever booster vaccination. The DNA of the CDR3 is TGCAGCGTTGAAGTTGGGTGGCCCCAAGAGACCCAGTACTTC. This sequence encodes CSVEVGWPQETQYF.